These T cell receptor beta chains were read from a single sample in a study of T cell responses to AZD1222 COVID-19 vaccine. Measured with immunoSEQ multiplex PCR; TCRdb has only the in-frame clones, and not every one. The sample lists about 120,000 clones, 70% to 90% occurring once. This specimen consisted of peripheral blood, obtained on day 0 of AZD1222 vaccination. These receptor sequences come from an adult in good health. Both conserved end residues are trimmed from each CDR3. A D gene is named only where the DNA matches it firmly.

D gene | J gene | V gene | CDR3 protein
TRBD1 | TRBJ1-6 | TRBV18 | ASSHEGQGTGSPLH
NA | TRBJ2-7 | TRBV20-1 | SARDWLEQY
NA | TRBJ1-1 | TRBV19 | ASSPTLNTEAF
NA | TRBJ1-1 | TRBV7-9 | ASSLEPGRTEAF
TRBD1 | TRBJ1-1 | TRBV6-5 | ASSYRDRQNTEAF
TRBD2 | TRBJ2-5 | TRBV5-1 | ASSPKAGFGPPAETQY
NA | TRBJ1-3 | TRBV19 | ASWDRNSGNTIY
NA | TRBJ2-5 | TRBV5-1 | ASSLNLLQETQY
TRBD2 | TRBJ2-2 | TRBV5-4 | ASSPGGARARFANTGELF
NA | TRBJ1-3 | TRBV19 | ASSPLVVNYGNTIY
NA | TRBJ1-2 | TRBV27 | ASGTAYYGYT
NA | TRBJ2-7 | TRBV2 | ASSEQGSSYEQY
NA | TRBJ2-6 | TRBV5-4 | ASSQDGGSGANVLT
NA | TRBJ1-3 | TRBV30 | AWSEGDGNTIY
TRBD1 | TRBJ2-7 | TRBV29-1 | SARTGRSYEQY
NA | TRBJ1-1 | TRBV6-6 | ASSKLFEAF
NA | TRBJ1-2 | TRBV28 | ASSLGNRGSGYT
NA | TRBJ1-5 | TRBV5-5 | ASSSEVGNQPQH
NA | TRBJ2-7 | TRBV19 | ASSPWGASYEQY
NA | TRBJ2-3 | TRBV4-2 | ASSQGGASTDTQY
NA | TRBJ2-7 | TRBV28 | ASTSSLNYEQY
NA | TRBJ2-7 | TRBV25-1 | ASLALGGSHEQY
NA | TRBJ1-2 | TRBV6-1 | ASSESVPGGVGGYT
TRBD2 | TRBJ2-5 | TRBV4-1 | ASSPGLAGVRQETQY
TRBD1 | TRBJ2-2 | TRBV5-1 | ASSLAGQGAGTGELF
NA | TRBJ2-1 | TRBV9 | ASSPREKSYNEQF
TRBD1 | TRBJ1-1 | TRBV28 | ASSPRTGEKTF
TRBD1 | TRBJ2-7 | TRBV5-1 | ASSWGQGGNEQY
NA | TRBJ1-1 | TRBV7-2 | ASSFLRENTEAF
NA | TRBJ1-4 | TRBV29-1 | SVGGDGEKLF
TRBD1 | TRBJ2-3 | TRBV7-8 | ASSLTRQGSRSTDTQY
NA | TRBJ2-2 | TRBV6-4 | ASSDTDEGTTGELF
NA | TRBJ1-1 | TRBV21-1 | ASSKCGGASEAF
NA | TRBJ1-1 | TRBV19 | ASSIRVNTEAF
NA | TRBJ2-7 | TRBV19 | ASTPTGRYEQY
NA | TRBJ2-7 | TRBV11-2 | ASRQSFGGHEQY
TRBD2 | TRBJ2-2 | TRBV2 | ASSFGLAGGVGELF
NA | TRBJ1-1 | TRBV7-9 | ASSSNPGGAF
TRBD1 | TRBJ1-2 | TRBV28 | ASSLDRVWGYT
NA | TRBJ1-2 | TRBV27 | ASSLSGGSGNYGYT
NA | TRBJ2-7 | TRBV9 | ASSEQGNEQY
NA | TRBJ2-7 | TRBV5-1 | ASSLVAGIYEQY